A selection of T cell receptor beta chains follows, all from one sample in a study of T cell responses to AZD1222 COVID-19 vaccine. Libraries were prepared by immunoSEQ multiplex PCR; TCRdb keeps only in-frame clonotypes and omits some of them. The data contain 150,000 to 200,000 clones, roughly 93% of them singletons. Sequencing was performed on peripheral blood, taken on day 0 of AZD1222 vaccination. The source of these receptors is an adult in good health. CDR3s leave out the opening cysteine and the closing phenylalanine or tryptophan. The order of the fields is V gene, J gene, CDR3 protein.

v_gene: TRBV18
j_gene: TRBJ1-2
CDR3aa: ASSPSGTSSNDGYT

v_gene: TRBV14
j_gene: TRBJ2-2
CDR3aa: ASSQEGWPGELF

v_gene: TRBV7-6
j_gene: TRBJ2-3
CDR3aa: ASSSTTSGTDTQY

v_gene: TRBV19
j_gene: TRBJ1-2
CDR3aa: ASSMGQGPYGYT

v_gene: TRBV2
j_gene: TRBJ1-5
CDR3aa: ASAFDSLPQPQH

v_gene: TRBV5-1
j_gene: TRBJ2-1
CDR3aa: ASSLEIAPSYNEQF

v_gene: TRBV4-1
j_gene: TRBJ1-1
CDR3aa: ASSQERRGGGTEAF

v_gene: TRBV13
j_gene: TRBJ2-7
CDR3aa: ASSLILGQDSSYEQY

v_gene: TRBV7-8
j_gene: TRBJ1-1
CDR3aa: ASRRGRVNTEAF

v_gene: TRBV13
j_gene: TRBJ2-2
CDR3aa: ASSPQPATGELF

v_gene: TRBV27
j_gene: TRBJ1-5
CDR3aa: ASTPSVRQGQPQH

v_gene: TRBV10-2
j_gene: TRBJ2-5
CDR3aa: ASSESPSGSQETQY

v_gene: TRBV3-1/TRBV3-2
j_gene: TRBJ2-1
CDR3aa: ASSQISGELYNEQF

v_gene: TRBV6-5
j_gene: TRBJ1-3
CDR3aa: ASKHSSGNTIY

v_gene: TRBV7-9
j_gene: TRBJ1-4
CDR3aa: ASSLATDRSHEKLF

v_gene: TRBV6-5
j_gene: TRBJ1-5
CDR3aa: ASSTSGDYQPQH

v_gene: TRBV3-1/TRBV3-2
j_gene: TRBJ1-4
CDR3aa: ASSPYGGEEKLF

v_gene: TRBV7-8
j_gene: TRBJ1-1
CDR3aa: ASSPGRGVDTEAF

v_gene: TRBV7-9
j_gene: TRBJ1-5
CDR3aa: ASSFWWNDQPQH